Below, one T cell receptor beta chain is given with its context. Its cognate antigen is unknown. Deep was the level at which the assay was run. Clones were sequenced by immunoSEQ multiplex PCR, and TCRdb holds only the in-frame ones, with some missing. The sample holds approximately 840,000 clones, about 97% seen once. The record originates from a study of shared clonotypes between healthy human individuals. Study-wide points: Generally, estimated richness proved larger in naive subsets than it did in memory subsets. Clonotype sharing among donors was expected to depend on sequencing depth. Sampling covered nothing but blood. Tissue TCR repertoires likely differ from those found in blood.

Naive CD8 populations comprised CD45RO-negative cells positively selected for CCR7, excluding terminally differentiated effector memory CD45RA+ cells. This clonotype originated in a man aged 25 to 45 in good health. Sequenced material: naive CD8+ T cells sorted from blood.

Here the CDR3 reads CARGQDSGNTIYF. The CDR3, as DNA: TGTGCCCGGGGGCAGGACTCTGGAAACACCATATATTTT. V usage is TRBV30 and J usage is TRBJ1-3; tentatively, D is TRBD1 (6 bases). Germline values: CDR1 GTSNPN, CDR2 SVGIG (reference sequence). The V and J ends lost 8 bases and 0 bases respectively, with 11 bases between them. The CDR3 is 13 residues long.